The 16 T cell receptor beta chains below were found in one sample sequenced in a study of blood T cell repertoires in COVID-19. TCRdb's table, derived via immunoSEQ multiplex PCR, lists solely in-frame clones and lacks some. The sample yields 55,000 to 65,000 clones, 82% seen once. Specimen: peripheral blood. Every receptor here comes from a man aged 60 to 69 with acute or convalescent COVID-19.

The chain links TRBV7-2 to TRBJ2-2; 8 bases agree with TRBD2. V lost 5 bases, J lost 3 bases, and 17 bases stayed unmatched. CDR3 length equals 19 residues. Germline V gene sequence: CDR1 SGHTA, CDR2 FQGNSA. CDR3 sequence reads: CASSTRRVGLEVHTGELFF. The CDR3 bases are TGTGCCAGCAGCACACGCCGTGTGGGACTAGAGGTCCACACCGGGGAGCTGTTTTTT.

The chain has TRBV27 and TRBJ1-2; 7 bases align to TRBD1. Trimming cost V 6 bases and J 7 bases; bases outside gene matches: 8. The CDR3 is made up of 13 amino acids. In germline, CDR1 is MNHEY, CDR2 SMNVEV (reference sequence). The CDR3 region is CASRRTGVRGYTF. CDR3 sequence (DNA): TGTGCCAGCAGACGGACAGGAGTCCGTGGCTACACCTTC.

V gene TRBV18 combines with J gene TRBJ1-5, with TRBD1 as a possible D gene (5 bases). Trimming pared 5 bases from V and 3 bases from J, leaving 8 bases between. The CDR3 length is 13 residues. Per the germline V gene, CDR1 is KGHSH and CDR2 is LQKENI. The chain's CDR3 is CASSGADNQPQHF. The CDR3 DNA sequence: TGTGCCAGCTCAGGGGCGGACAATCAGCCCCAGCATTTT.

Only a few counts were recorded for this clone. This chain uses TRBV7-2 with TRBJ1-4; D unclear. This CDR3 has 13 amino acids. Germline lookup yields CDR1 SGHTA and CDR2 FQGNSA. The V gene lost 5 bases and the J gene lost 7 bases, with 11 bases spanning the gap. CDR3 residues: CASSPRPGEKLFF. The CDR3 coding sequence is TGTGCCAGCAGCCCCCGACCGGGTGAAAAACTGTTTTTT. Full variable domain (missing parts from reference TRBV7-2 and TRBJ1-4): GAGVSQSPSNKVTEKGKDVELRCDPISGHTALYWYRQSLGQGLEFLIYFQGNSAPDKSGLPSDRFSAERTGGSVSTLTIQRTQQEDSAVYLCASSPRPGEKLFFGSGTQLSVL.

V and J are TRBV27 and TRBJ1-1; a possible D gene is TRBD1 (6 bases). V lost 7 bases and J 4 bases, leaving 19 bases between the germline ends. Germline lookup yields CDR1 MNHEY and CDR2 SMNVEV (reference sequence). The CDR3 contains 15 residues. CDR3 nucleotides: TGTGCCAGCATCCCCCCGGGTAGGGGGGGCACTGAAGCTTTCTTT. Translation gives CASIPPGRGGTEAFF.

The chain is built from TRBV27 and TRBJ2-2, with D possibly TRBD1 on 6 matching bases. The CDR3 contains 16 residues. Trimming removed 2 bases at V and 6 bases at J, with 16 bases between. In germline, CDR1 is MNHEY, CDR2 SMNVEV (reference sequence). CDR3 loop: CASSLPGHQDPGELFF. The CDR3 region has the DNA TGTGCCAGCAGTTTACCGGGACACCAGGATCCCGGGGAGCTGTTTTTT.

This clone was detected a few times. The chain uses TRBV19 and TRBJ2-1; 8 bases are shared with TRBD2. This CDR3 region has 14 residues. Germline V gives CDR1 LNHDA, CDR2 SQIVND (reference sequence). V dropped 7 bases and J dropped 4; count of bases not matched to a gene: 6. CDR3 nucleotide sequence: TGTGCCAGTACCTCCCGGGGGGGGTACAATGAGCAGTTCTTC. Its protein is CASTSRGGYNEQFF.

The V gene is TRBV5-4, the J gene TRBJ2-1; D is ambiguous. The CDR3 runs to 12 residues. Trimming took off 1 base at V and 6 bases at J, with 5 bases between the two ends. Looked up from germline, CDR1 is SGHNT and CDR2 is YYREEE (reference sequence). This CDR3 reads CASSLSLNEQFF. The CDR3 nucleotides read TGTGCCAGCAGCTTGTCCCTCAATGAGCAGTTCTTC.

CDR3 sequence reads: CASTQGAYEQYF. CDR3 coding DNA: TGCGCCAGCACACAGGGTGCCTACGAGCAGTACTTC. The J gene is TRBJ2-7, the V gene TRBV10-2; D may be TRBD1 (6 bases). V lost 7 bases and J 2 bases, leaving 9 bases between the germline ends. This CDR3 region has 12 residues. Per germline, CDR1 WSHSY and CDR2 SAAADI.

V is TRBV6-1 and J is TRBJ2-3; maybe TRBD1 (6 bases). Trimming removed 3 bases from V and 2 bases from J, with 9 bases in between. The CDR3 runs to 14 residues. Per germline, CDR1 MNHNS and CDR2 SASEGT. The DNA for the CDR3 is TGTGCCAGCAGTGAGGGGGCTAACACAGATACGCAGTATTTT. Its translation: CASSEGANTDTQYF.

The V and J genes are TRBV2 and TRBJ1-6; a weak D match, TRBD1 (5 bases). The CDR3 spans 12 residues. The V gene lost 5 bases and the J gene lost 9 bases, with 8 bases spanning the gap. The V gene's germline CDR1 is SNHLY and CDR2 FYNNEI. The CDR3 DNA sequence: TGTGCCAGCAGTCCCGGGGGTTCACCCCTCCACTTT. Its protein is CASSPGGSPLHF.

This clone was found once. The chain uses TRBV7-3 and TRBJ2-3; D is possibly TRBD1 (6 bases). CDR3 size: 14 residues. Between the trimmed V and J ends, which lost 5 bases and 4 bases, there was a span of 13 bases. CDR1 SGHTA and CDR2 FQGTGA come from the germline V gene. CDR3 sequence (DNA): TGTGCCAGCAGCCGTTCCCAGGGGTCAGATACGCAGTATTTT. Its protein is CASSRSQGSDTQYF. The whole variable domain, remainder taken from reference TRBV7-3 and TRBJ2-3, is GAGVSQTPSNKVTEKGKYVELRCDPISGHTALYWYRQSLGQGPEFLIYFQGTGAADDSGLPNDRFFAVRPEGSVSTLKIQRTERGDSAVYLCASSRSQGSDTQYFGPGTRLTVL.

The V and J genes are TRBV6-2 or TRBV6-3 and TRBJ2-3; TRBD2 matches 7 bases. Germline V CDR1 and CDR2: MNHEY, SVGEGT. The CDR3 is 18 amino acids. V gave up 6 bases and J gave up 0 bases; unmatched junction bases: 15. Here the CDR3 DNA reads TGTGCCAGCAGCCGGCCGGCGGGGGAGCACACTAGCACAGATACGCAGTATTTT. Translating it yields CASSRPAGEHTSTDTQYF.

The chain uses TRBV7-9 and TRBJ2-3; D is perhaps TRBD1 (6 bases). Germline V gene data show CDR1 as SEHNR and CDR2 as FQNEAQ (reference sequence). Trimming stripped 4 bases from V and 0 bases from J, with 11 bases between. The CDR3 extends over 15 amino acids. The CDR3 region has the DNA TGTGCCAGCAGCTACAGACAGGATAGCACAGATACGCAGTATTTT. Its translation: CASSYRQDSTDTQYF.

This chain links TRBV6-1 with TRBJ1-1; tentative D call: TRBD1 (6 bases). The germline CDR1 and CDR2 sequences are MNHNS and SASEGT. Trimming took 0 bases from V and 0 from J, leaving 11 bases between them. The CDR3 contains 16 residues. This chain's CDR3 is CASSEARGPMNTEAFF. DNA for the CDR3: TGTGCCAGCAGTGAAGCCAGGGGACCCATGAACACTGAAGCTTTCTTT.

The chain employs TRBV11-2 and TRBJ1-4; 7 bases match TRBD1. V was clipped by 7 bases and J by 7 bases; unmatched bases: 9. This CDR3 is 14 amino acids long. Germline assignment: CDR1 SGHAT and CDR2 FQNNGV. CDR3 DNA sequence: TGTGCCAGCACCCCGACAGGGAGGAGTGAAAAACTGTTTTTT. Encoded protein: CASTPTGRSEKLFF.